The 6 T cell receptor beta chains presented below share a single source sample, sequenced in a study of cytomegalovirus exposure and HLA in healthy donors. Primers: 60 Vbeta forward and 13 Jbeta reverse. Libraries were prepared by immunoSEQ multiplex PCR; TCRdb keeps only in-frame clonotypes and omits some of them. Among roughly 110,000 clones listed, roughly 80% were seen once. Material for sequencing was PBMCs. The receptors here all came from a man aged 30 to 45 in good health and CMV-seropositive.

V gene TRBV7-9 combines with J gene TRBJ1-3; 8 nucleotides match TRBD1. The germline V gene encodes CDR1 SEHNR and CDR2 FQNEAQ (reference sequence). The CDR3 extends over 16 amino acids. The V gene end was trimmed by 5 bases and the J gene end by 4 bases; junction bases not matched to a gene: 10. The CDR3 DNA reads TGTGCCAGCAGCAGAGGACAGGGCCTCGGAGGAAACACCATATATTTT. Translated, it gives CASSRGQGLGGNTIYF. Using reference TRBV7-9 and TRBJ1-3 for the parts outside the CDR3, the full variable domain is DTGVSQNPRHKITKRGQNVTFRCDPISEHNRLYWYRQTLGQGPEFLTYFQNEAQLEKSRLLSDRFSAERPKGSFSTLEIQRTEQGDSAMYLCASSRGQGLGGNTIYFGEGSWLTVV.

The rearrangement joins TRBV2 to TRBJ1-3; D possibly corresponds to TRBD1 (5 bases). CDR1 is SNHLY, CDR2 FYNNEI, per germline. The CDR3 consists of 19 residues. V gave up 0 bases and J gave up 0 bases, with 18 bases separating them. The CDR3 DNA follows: TGTGCCAGCAGTGAAGCGTGGGGTGAAGGGGCCAACTCTGGAAACACCATATATTTT. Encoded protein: CASSEAWGEGANSGNTIYF.

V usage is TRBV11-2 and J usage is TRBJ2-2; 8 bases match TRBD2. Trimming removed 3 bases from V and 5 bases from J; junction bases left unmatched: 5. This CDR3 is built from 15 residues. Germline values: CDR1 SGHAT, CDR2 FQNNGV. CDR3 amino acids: CASSFRGGRTGELFF. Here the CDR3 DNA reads TGTGCCAGCAGCTTCCGGGGGGGCCGAACCGGGGAGCTGTTTTTT.

This chain's CDR3 is CSVEWGDRPAYEQYF. The CDR3 region has the DNA TGCAGCGTTGAATGGGGGGACAGGCCTGCCTACGAGCAGTACTTC. V and J are TRBV29-1 and TRBJ2-7; TRBD1 matches 8 bases. This CDR3 is built from 15 residues. V lost 2 bases and J lost 2; bases outside the gene matches: 8. Germline values: CDR1 SQVTM, CDR2 ANQGSEA.

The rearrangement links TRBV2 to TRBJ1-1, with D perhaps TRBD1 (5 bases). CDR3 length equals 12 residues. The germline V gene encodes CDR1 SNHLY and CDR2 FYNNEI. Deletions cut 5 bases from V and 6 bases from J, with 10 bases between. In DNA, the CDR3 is TGTGCCAGCAGTTACCGGGACTCTGAAGCTTTCTTT. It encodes CASSYRDSEAFF.

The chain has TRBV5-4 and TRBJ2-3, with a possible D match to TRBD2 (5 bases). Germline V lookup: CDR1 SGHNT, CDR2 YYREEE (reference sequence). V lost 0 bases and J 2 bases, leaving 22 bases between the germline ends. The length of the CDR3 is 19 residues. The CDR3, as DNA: TGTGCCAGCAGCTTGGGGGGAGCCTCCGGCCGCGCAGTCACAGATACGCAGTATTTT. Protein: CASSLGGASGRAVTDTQYF.